A selection of T cell receptor beta chains follows, all from one sample in a study of T-cell memory formation after mild COVID-19. A single record per CDR3 protein comes from TCRdb applying MiXCR to the 5' RACE reads. The data show some 43,000 distinct CDR3 sequences, about 6.1% seen once. Input material: PBMCs or a T cell subset sorted from them (not recorded which). These receptors all stem from an adult who had mild COVID-19 (a few samples of this study predate the infection). Cell type and time point are not known. Both conserved end residues are part of each CDR3. The D gene is left open where the match is weak. Where a row states a size, it is once, few, many or the class of an expanded clone; other rows omit it.

cdr3_aa: CSMRSRDRGSDTQYF
cdr3_nt: TGCAGCATGCGATCCCGGGACAGGGGATCAGATACGCAGTATTTT
v_call: TRBV29-1
d_call: TRBD1
j_call: TRBJ2-3
clone_size: -

cdr3_aa: CASSSGSSYNEQFF
cdr3_nt: TGTGCCAGCAGTTCCGGCTCCTCCTACAATGAGCAGTTCTTC
v_call: TRBV27
d_call: -
j_call: TRBJ2-1
clone_size: many

cdr3_aa: CASNSGTQETQYF
cdr3_nt: TGTGCCAGCAATTCCGGGACCCAAGAGACCCAGTACTTC
v_call: TRBV3-1
d_call: -
j_call: TRBJ2-5
clone_size: -

cdr3_aa: CASSLLDAEQFF
cdr3_nt: TGTGCCAGCAGCTTACTAGACGCTGAGCAGTTCTTC
v_call: TRBV11-3
d_call: -
j_call: TRBJ2-1
clone_size: many

cdr3_aa: CASSLRPPGQGRNNEQFF
cdr3_nt: TGTGCTAGCAGCTTACGGCCCCCGGGACAGGGGAGAAACAATGAGCAGTTCTTC
v_call: TRBV7-7
d_call: TRBD1
j_call: TRBJ2-1
clone_size: few

cdr3_aa: CASGEGVTGANVLTF
cdr3_nt: TGTGCTAGTGGCGAAGGGGTCACTGGGGCCAACGTCCTGACTTTC
v_call: TRBV12-5
d_call: -
j_call: TRBJ2-6
clone_size: few

cdr3_aa: CAWTRQNNSPLHF
cdr3_nt: TGTGCCTGGACCCGACAGAATAATTCACCCCTCCACTTT
v_call: TRBV30
d_call: -
j_call: TRBJ1-6
clone_size: few

cdr3_aa: CASNRQTQDQYF
cdr3_nt: TGTGCCAGCAACAGACAGACCCAGGATCAGTATTTT
v_call: TRBV2
d_call: -
j_call: TRBJ2-3
clone_size: many

cdr3_aa: CASSLDSAGVDTQYF
cdr3_nt: TGTGCCAGCAGCTTAGACTCGGCGGGAGTGGATACGCAGTATTTT
v_call: TRBV11-2
d_call: TRBD2
j_call: TRBJ2-3
clone_size: -

cdr3_aa: CASSYRGLTDTQYF
cdr3_nt: TGTGCCAGCAGTTACAGGGGACTGACAGATACGCAGTATTTT
v_call: TRBV12-3/TRBV12-4
d_call: -
j_call: TRBJ2-3
clone_size: many

cdr3_aa: CASSRVDEKLFF
cdr3_nt: TGTGCCAGCAGCCGGGTAGATGAAAAACTGTTTTTT
v_call: TRBV5-6
d_call: -
j_call: TRBJ1-4
clone_size: -

cdr3_aa: CASSYRHEGDGYTF
cdr3_nt: TGTGCCAGCAGTTACAGGCATGAGGGAGACGGCTACACCTTC
v_call: TRBV6-5
d_call: -
j_call: TRBJ1-2
clone_size: few

cdr3_aa: CRAGQGDTEAFF
cdr3_nt: TGCAGGGCGGGACAGGGAGACACTGAAGCTTTCTTT
v_call: TRBV20-1
d_call: TRBD1
j_call: TRBJ1-1
clone_size: -

cdr3_aa: CARSTTGTSNTDTQYF
cdr3_nt: TGTGCCAGATCCACGACCGGGACTAGCAACACAGATACGCAGTATTTT
v_call: TRBV12-3/TRBV12-4
d_call: TRBD2
j_call: TRBJ2-3
clone_size: -

cdr3_aa: CASRPYRQSEQYF
cdr3_nt: TGTGCCAGCAGGCCCTATAGACAGTCCGAGCAGTACTTC
v_call: TRBV6-5
d_call: -
j_call: TRBJ2-7
clone_size: few

cdr3_aa: CASSSRQGPYNEQFF
cdr3_nt: TGTGCCAGCAGTTCCAGACAGGGTCCCTACAATGAGCAGTTCTTC
v_call: TRBV6-2/TRBV6-3
d_call: TRBD1
j_call: TRBJ2-1
clone_size: few

cdr3_aa: CASRRTSAGGLQETQYF
cdr3_nt: TGTGCCAGCAGACGGACTAGCGCGGGGGGGCTGCAAGAGACCCAGTACTTC
v_call: TRBV3-1
d_call: TRBD2
j_call: TRBJ2-5
clone_size: few

cdr3_aa: CASSLDTSGGDTQYF
cdr3_nt: TGCGCCAGCAGCTTGGATACTAGCGGGGGGGATACGCAGTATTTT
v_call: TRBV5-1
d_call: TRBD2
j_call: TRBJ2-3
clone_size: few

cdr3_aa: CAWSVGTSASTDTQYF
cdr3_nt: TGTGCCTGGAGTGTAGGGACTAGCGCCTCCACAGATACGCAGTATTTT
v_call: TRBV30
d_call: TRBD2
j_call: TRBJ2-3
clone_size: many

cdr3_aa: CASSLMDQPQHF
cdr3_nt: TGTGCCAGCAGCCTCATGGATCAGCCCCAGCATTTT
v_call: TRBV5-6
d_call: -
j_call: TRBJ1-5
clone_size: many

cdr3_aa: CASSLTGPGSPLHF
cdr3_nt: TGTGCCAGCAGTTTGACGGGCCCGGGATCACCCCTCCACTTT
v_call: TRBV12-3/TRBV12-4
d_call: -
j_call: TRBJ1-6
clone_size: few

cdr3_aa: CSAGGLSYEQYF
cdr3_nt: TGCAGTGCCGGGGGACTTTCCTACGAGCAGTACTTC
v_call: TRBV20-1
d_call: -
j_call: TRBJ2-7
clone_size: many

cdr3_aa: CASSFGQGKLFF
cdr3_nt: TGTGCCAGCAGCTTCGGACAGGGAAAACTGTTTTTT
v_call: TRBV7-2
d_call: TRBD1
j_call: TRBJ1-4
clone_size: few

cdr3_aa: CASTPTGLDGYTF
cdr3_nt: TGCGCCAGCACCCCGACAGGGTTGGATGGCTACACCTTC
v_call: TRBV5-1
d_call: TRBD1
j_call: TRBJ1-2
clone_size: many

cdr3_aa: CASSLLQGRNEQFF
cdr3_nt: TGTGCCAGCAGCTTACTCCAGGGAAGAAATGAGCAGTTCTTC
v_call: TRBV7-2
d_call: -
j_call: TRBJ2-1
clone_size: many

cdr3_aa: CASTRSSLNEKLFF
cdr3_nt: TGTGCCAGCACCCGAAGCAGCCTGAATGAAAAACTGTTTTTT
v_call: TRBV2
d_call: -
j_call: TRBJ1-4
clone_size: -

cdr3_aa: CASSRTGLLAGELFF
cdr3_nt: TGTGCCAGCAGCCGGACAGGGTTATTGGCCGGGGAGCTGTTTTTT
v_call: TRBV12-3/TRBV12-4
d_call: TRBD1
j_call: TRBJ2-2
clone_size: -

cdr3_aa: CSAREFGQNTYEQYF
cdr3_nt: TGCAGTGCTAGAGAATTCGGACAGAACACCTACGAGCAGTACTTC
v_call: TRBV20-1
d_call: -
j_call: TRBJ2-7
clone_size: few

cdr3_aa: CASSLSRQGGLEQFF
cdr3_nt: TGTGCCAGCAGCTTAAGTAGACAGGGGGGACTAGAGCAGTTCTTC
v_call: TRBV7-2
d_call: TRBD1
j_call: TRBJ2-1
clone_size: many

cdr3_aa: CASSFSSPLHF
cdr3_nt: TGTGCCAGCAGCTTTAGTTCACCCCTCCACTTT
v_call: TRBV12-3/TRBV12-4
d_call: -
j_call: TRBJ1-6
clone_size: once

cdr3_aa: CATRGTGAWDTEAFF
cdr3_nt: TGTGCCACCAGAGGGACAGGGGCTTGGGACACTGAAGCTTTCTTT
v_call: TRBV24-1
d_call: TRBD1
j_call: TRBJ1-1
clone_size: few

cdr3_aa: CASSYKGSGRQFF
cdr3_nt: TGTGCCAGCAGTTACAAGGGTTCGGGACGGCAGTTCTTC
v_call: TRBV6-5
d_call: -
j_call: TRBJ2-1
clone_size: -

cdr3_aa: CASSPWTSGSSAKNIQYF
cdr3_nt: TGTGCCAGCAGTCCCTGGACTAGCGGGAGCTCTGCCAAAAACATTCAGTACTTC
v_call: TRBV12-3/TRBV12-4
d_call: TRBD2
j_call: TRBJ2-4
clone_size: few

cdr3_aa: CASTDTGHHGADTQYF
cdr3_nt: TGTGCCAGCACCGATACTGGGCACCATGGGGCAGATACGCAGTATTTT
v_call: TRBV12-3/TRBV12-4
d_call: -
j_call: TRBJ2-3
clone_size: many

cdr3_aa: CASSSLRDRSIAKNIQYF
cdr3_nt: TGTGCCAGCAGCTCCCTTCGGGACAGGAGTATAGCCAAAAACATTCAGTACTTC
v_call: TRBV6-5
d_call: TRBD1
j_call: TRBJ2-4
clone_size: few

cdr3_aa: CASSRPGETAEAFF
cdr3_nt: TGTGCCAGCAGCCGACCAGGGGAGACGGCTGAAGCTTTCTTT
v_call: TRBV11-2
d_call: -
j_call: TRBJ1-1
clone_size: -

cdr3_aa: CASSRGRGGKNIQYF
cdr3_nt: TGTGCCAGCAGCCGGGGCCGGGGGGGCAAAAACATTCAGTACTTC
v_call: TRBV3-1
d_call: TRBD2
j_call: TRBJ2-4
clone_size: few

cdr3_aa: CASSQAPAGQGKTQYF
cdr3_nt: TGCGCCAGCAGCCAAGCCCCCGCTGGTCAGGGGAAGACCCAGTACTTC
v_call: TRBV4-1
d_call: -
j_call: TRBJ2-5
clone_size: medium-sized

cdr3_aa: CASSLGDIFRTEAFF
cdr3_nt: TGTGCCAGCAGCTTGGGGGACATTTTTCGAACTGAAGCTTTCTTT
v_call: TRBV5-6
d_call: -
j_call: TRBJ1-1
clone_size: -

cdr3_aa: CAWSDSSDTQYF
cdr3_nt: TGTGCCTGGAGTGACTCTTCAGATACGCAGTATTTT
v_call: TRBV30
d_call: -
j_call: TRBJ2-3
clone_size: many